The 25 T cell receptor beta chains given below trace back to one sample, sequenced in a study of T cell responses to AZD1222 COVID-19 vaccine. Repertoires were generated with immunoSEQ multiplex PCR, while TCRdb's copy carries only in-frame clones and drops some. The sample yields approximately 80,000 clones, 87% seen once. The sample consisted of peripheral blood, taken on day 0 of AZD1222 vaccination. The origin of the receptors is an adult in good health.

J is TRBJ2-3 and V is TRBV19; D unresolved. Germline CDR1 and CDR2: LNHDA and SQIVND (reference sequence). There are 12 residues in the CDR3. The V end was cut by 5 bases, the J end by 10 bases, with 13 bases between. CDR3 residues: CASSSPGYAQYF. The CDR3 DNA follows: TGTGCCAGTAGTTCGCCCGGGTACGCGCAGTATTTT.

The chain couples TRBV28 to TRBJ2-5; TRBD1 matches 7 bases. The length of the CDR3 is 14 residues. Unmatched junction bases numbered 9, after V lost 6 bases and J lost 5 bases. Germline CDR1 and CDR2: MDHEN and SYDVKM. The CDR3 sequence: CASSIRQGSETQYF. DNA for the CDR3: TGTGCCAGCAGCATTAGACAGGGTAGTGAGACCCAGTACTTC. Complete variable domain (other parts from reference TRBV28 and TRBJ2-5): DVKVTQSSRYLVKRTGEKVFLECVQDMDHENMFWYRQDPGLGLRLIYFSYDVKMKEKGDIPEGYSVSREKKERFSLILESASTNQTSMYLCASSIRQGSETQYFGPGTRLLVL.

This chain joins TRBV5-4 and TRBJ2-3; no firm D call. The CDR3 loop spans 14 amino acids. CDR1 and CDR2 from the germline V gene are SGHNT and YYREEE (reference sequence). The V end lost 3 bases, the J end lost 3 bases, and 11 bases lay between the germline ends. CDR3 loop: CASSWTSGTDTQYF. In nucleotides, the CDR3 is TGTGCCAGCAGCTGGACGTCCGGGACAGATACGCAGTATTTT.

In its sample, this clone was seen once. This chain uses TRBV6-5 with TRBJ2-5; a weak D match, TRBD1 (7 bases). Deletions cut 5 bases from V and 5 bases from J, with 15 bases between. CDR1 is MNHEY and CDR2 is SVGAGI in the germline V gene. This CDR3 is 14 amino acids long. Here the CDR3 DNA reads TGTGCCAGCAGTACCTGGCAGGGGGGTGAGACCCAGTACTTC. The encoded protein is CASSTWQGGETQYF.

The chain carries TRBV19 and TRBJ2-1; 7 bases align to TRBD1. Germline V lookup: CDR1 LNHDA, CDR2 SQIVND (reference sequence). The trim removed 6 bases at V and 9 bases at J, leaving 14 bases unmatched. The CDR3 contains 15 residues. For the CDR3, the DNA is TGTGCCAGTAGATCCGATACGAGGGGGCTGGGTGAGCAGTTCTTC. Protein product: CASRSDTRGLGEQFF.

V is TRBV19 and J is TRBJ1-2, with 10 bases that match TRBD1. Germline assignment: CDR1 LNHDA and CDR2 SQIVND (reference sequence). The CDR3 extends over 13 amino acids. V shed 10 bases and J 7 bases; nucleotides not matched to a gene: 9. In DNA, the CDR3 is TGTGCCACCCAACGGGACAGGGGATCTGGCTACACCTTC. It translates to CATQRDRGSGYTF.

This clone has a handful of counts. This sequence joins TRBV7-6 and TRBJ2-7; 8 bases are shared with TRBD2. Looked up from germline, CDR1 is SGHVS and CDR2 is FNYEAQ. V was pared by 1 base and J by 3 bases, with 5 bases of the junction left unmatched. The CDR3 runs 15 residues. CDR3 sequence (DNA): TGTGCCAGCAGCTTAGGCTCGCTAGCGGGCTACGAGCAGTACTTC. Its translation is CASSLGSLAGYEQYF.

The V call is TRBV5-1, the J call TRBJ2-2; D unresolved. Germline V CDR1 and CDR2: SGHRS, YFSETQ. Trimming removed 1 base at V and 4 bases at J, with 8 bases between. The CDR3 runs to 14 residues. DNA of the CDR3: TGCGCCAGCAGCTTGAAGAGTCTCACCGGGGAGCTGTTTTTT. This codes for CASSLKSLTGELFF.

V usage is TRBV7-2 and J usage is TRBJ2-5, with 8 bases identical to TRBD1. The CDR3 runs 13 residues. Germline values: CDR1 SGHTA, CDR2 FQGNSA. Trimming removed 6 bases from V and 6 bases from J; junction bases left unmatched: 6. CDR3 DNA sequence: TGTGCCAGCAGTCAGGACAGGGCAAAGACCCAGTACTTC. Its protein product is CASSQDRAKTQYF.

This chain connects TRBV21-1 to TRBJ2-7. TRBV21-1 has pseudogene status. The CDR3 is 16 amino acids. CDR3 DNA: TGTGCCAGCAGCGTGGGCCAGGGAAGAGGGACCTACGAGCAGTACTTC. Amino acids: CASSVGQGRGTYEQYF.

The gene calls are TRBV9 and TRBJ1-1; 11 nucleotides line up with TRBD1. This CDR3 spans 15 amino acids. The germline V gene encodes CDR1 SGDLS and CDR2 YYNGEE. V dropped 3 bases and J dropped 0; count of bases not matched to a gene: 1. CDR3 sequence: CASSAGQGVNTEAFF. In DNA form, the CDR3 reads TGTGCCAGCAGCGCGGGACAGGGGGTGAACACTGAAGCTTTCTTT. Drawing the rest from reference TRBV9 and TRBJ1-1, the complete variable domain is DSGVTQTPKHLITATGQRVTLRCSPRSGDLSVYWYQQSLDQGLQFLIQYYNGEERAKGNILERFSAQQFPDLHSELNLSSLELGDSALYFCASSAGQGVNTEAFFGQGTRLTVV.

This chain uses TRBV6-5 with TRBJ1-1; TRBD1 matches at 9 bases. V shed 1 base and J 4 bases; nucleotides not matched to a gene: 4. The germline gives CDR1 MNHEY, CDR2 SVGAGI. This CDR3 comprises 15 residues. This chain's CDR3 is CASSYFDRGTTEAFF. CDR3 nucleotide sequence: TGTGCCAGCAGTTACTTCGACAGGGGGACCACTGAAGCTTTCTTT.

V is TRBV6-5 and J is TRBJ1-5; 8 bases are a match to TRBD1. Germline CDR1 and CDR2: MNHEY and SVGAGI. The CDR3 has 13 amino acids. J lost 4 bases, V lost 8 bases, and 4 bases had no gene match. CDR3 sequence: CASVRQGNQPQHF. CDR3 sequence (DNA): TGTGCCAGCGTTCGACAGGGGAATCAGCCCCAGCATTTT.

The chain links TRBV7-8 to TRBJ2-7, with 13 bases aligning to TRBD2. The J segment lost 0 bases and the V segment lost 0 bases, leaving 8 bases of the junction unmatched. The germline CDR1 and CDR2 sequences are SGHVS and FQNEAQ. This CDR3 spans 19 amino acids. The CDR3 is CASSLALSLAGGISYEQYF. The CDR3 DNA reads TGTGCCAGCAGCTTAGCATTGTCACTAGCGGGAGGGATCTCCTACGAGCAGTACTTC.

Here the CDR3 reads CASSLGLSLEQYF. CDR3 coding DNA: TGTGCCAGCAGTTTAGGACTTTCGCTCGAGCAGTACTTC. The chain carries TRBV27 and TRBJ2-7; D is perhaps TRBD2 (5 bases). Trimming pared 2 bases from V and 6 bases from J, leaving 11 bases between. CDR3 length equals 13 residues. Germline CDR1 and CDR2: MNHEY and SMNVEV (reference sequence).

In the case of this clone: The junction departs from germline at one end; a sequencing error may be responsible. The chain's CDR3 is CASSVGYDYTF. The CDR3 region has the DNA TGTGCCAGCAGCGTAGGGTATGACTACACCTTC. The gene calls are TRBV9 and TRBJ1-2; D is uncertain. This CDR3 region has 11 residues. Germline CDR1 reads SGDLS; CDR2 reads YYNGEE.

This clone was observed a few times. J is TRBJ2-5 and V is TRBV7-3; D unresolved. The CDR3 length is 13 residues. Germline V gene lookup returns CDR1 SGHTA and CDR2 FQGTGA. The ends were cut back, 0 bases at V and 5 bases at J, with 7 bases in the middle. The CDR3, as DNA: TGTGCCAGCAGCTTAACAGTGGGGGAGACCCAGTACTTC. Its translation: CASSLTVGETQYF.

This sequence joins TRBV15 and TRBJ2-7, with D possibly TRBD1 on 6 matching bases. Trimming took 3 bases from V and 1 from J, leaving 10 bases between them. Germline values: CDR1 LNHNV, CDR2 YYDKDF (reference sequence). The CDR3 has 14 residues. Written as DNA, the CDR3 is TGTGCCACCAGCAGGGGACATTCTTCCTACGAGCAGTACTTC. It is translated as CATSRGHSSYEQYF.

The J gene is TRBJ2-1, the V gene TRBV18, with 10 positions matching TRBD2. V shed 0 bases and J 7 bases; nucleotides not matched to a gene: 6. The CDR3 is 16 amino acids. Germline-derived CDR1 and CDR2 are KGHSH and LQKENI. The CDR3 protein is CASSPPGLAEANEQFF. The DNA for the CDR3 is TGTGCCAGCTCACCACCAGGACTAGCGGAGGCGAATGAGCAGTTCTTC.

The chain couples TRBV14 to TRBJ2-3; 8 nucleotides agree with TRBD2. The CDR3 has 15 amino acids. V was pared by 4 bases and J by 4 bases, with 7 bases of the junction left unmatched. Germline V lookup: CDR1 SGHDN, CDR2 FVKESK. The CDR3 reads CASSRSGTRADTQYF. The CDR3 bases are TGTGCCAGCAGCCGTAGCGGGACCCGTGCAGATACGCAGTATTTT.

V is TRBV11-2 and J is TRBJ1-3; 7 bases agree with TRBD1. The CDR3 contains 15 residues. Per germline, CDR1 SGHAT and CDR2 FQNNGV. V lost 0 bases, J lost 4 bases, and 3 bases stayed unmatched. CDR3 nucleotide sequence: TGTGCCAGCAGCTTAGATTGGACAGGCGGAAACACCATATATTTT. Translated, it gives CASSLDWTGGNTIYF.

This clone was seen a handful of times. The V gene is TRBV5-1, the J gene TRBJ2-7; 7 bases fit TRBD1. The CDR3 runs to 14 residues. The ends lost 0 bases at V and 5 bases at J; junction bases unmatched: 5. Looked up from germline, CDR1 is SGHRS and CDR2 is YFSETQ. Here the CDR3 DNA reads TGCGCCAGCAGCTTGGGACAGGGCCCTAACGAGCAGTACTTC. Its protein product is CASSLGQGPNEQYF. The whole variable domain, filled in from reference TRBV5-1 and TRBJ2-7, reads KAGVTQTPRYLIKTRGQQVTLSCSPISGHRSVSWYQQTPGQGLQFLFEYFSETQRNKGNFPGRFSGRQFSNSRSEMNVSTLELGDSALYLCASSLGQGPNEQYFGPGTRLTVT.

V usage is TRBV7-8 and J usage is TRBJ2-7; maybe TRBD1 (6 bases). Germline V CDR1 and CDR2: SGHVS, FQNEAQ. V lost 5 bases and J lost 3, with 17 bases in between. This CDR3 has 15 amino acids. The CDR3 protein is CASSSRWGQSYEQYF. As DNA, the CDR3 is TGTGCCAGCAGCAGCAGATGGGGGCAGAGCTACGAGCAGTACTTC.

The V call is TRBV30, the J call TRBJ1-4, with D possibly TRBD1 on 5 matching bases. Trimming left V 3 bases short and J 7 bases short, with 9 bases between. Germline lookup yields CDR1 GTSNPN and CDR2 SVGIG (reference sequence). The CDR3 contains 12 residues. The CDR3 loop reads CAWRNGGEKLFF. The DNA for the CDR3 is TGTGCCTGGAGAAACGGGGGTGAAAAACTGTTTTTT. The variable domain in full, with the rest retrieved from reference TRBV30 and TRBJ1-4, is SQTIHQWPATLVQPVGSPLSLECTVEGTSNPNLYWYRQAAGRGLQLLFYSVGIGQISSEVPQNLSASRPQDRQFILSSKKLLLSDSGFYLCAWRNGGEKLFFGSGTQLSVL.

CDR3 DNA sequence: TGTGCCAGCAGCCCCGTACAGGGCCCCAGGGAGACCCAGTACTTC. This gives the protein CASSPVQGPRETQYF. This chain connects TRBV11-2 to TRBJ2-5, with D possibly matching TRBD1 (6 bases). V was trimmed by 5 bases and J by 5 bases, leaving 18 bases between them. The CDR3 totals 15 residues. Germline V gene sequence: CDR1 SGHAT, CDR2 FQNNGV. Variable domain in full (rest from reference TRBV11-2 and TRBJ2-5): EAGVAQSPRYKIIEKRQSVAFWCNPISGHATLYWYQQILGQGPKLLIQFQNNGVVDDSQLPKDRFSAERLKGVDSTLKIQPAKLEDSAVYLCASSPVQGPRETQYFGPGTRLLVL.